These T cell receptor beta chains were read from a single sample in a study of monozygotic twins with inflammatory bowel disease. TCRdb re-called the 5' RACE reads; every CDR3 protein appears as one record, without DNA. The specimen's table records about 110,000 distinct CDR3 sequences. The sample consisted of blood. These receptors came from a human donor with ulcerative colitis or Crohn's disease, or a healthy co-twin of an affected twin (not recorded which). The CDR3 runs from the conserved cysteine through the conserved F or W. The order of the fields is J gene, V gene, CDR3 length, CDR3 protein.

j_gene: TRBJ1-4; v_gene: TRBV7-2; len: 13; CDR3aa: CASSPWSGEKLFF
j_gene: TRBJ2-3; v_gene: TRBV28; len: 15; CDR3aa: CASSYTVDYTDTQYF
j_gene: TRBJ2-3; v_gene: TRBV20-1; len: 18; CDR3aa: CSARDLSPTSGRRDTQYF
j_gene: TRBJ1-2; v_gene: TRBV27; len: 16; CDR3aa: CASSPSTGVRVYGYTF
j_gene: TRBJ2-7; v_gene: TRBV27; len: 15; CDR3aa: CASSLDLDRAYEQYF
j_gene: TRBJ2-7; v_gene: TRBV28; len: 14; CDR3aa: CASSQLTGPDEQYF
j_gene: TRBJ2-1; v_gene: TRBV12-3/TRBV12-4; len: 15; CDR3aa: CASSFPASGINEQFF
j_gene: TRBJ2-3; v_gene: TRBV7-2; len: 13; CDR3aa: CASNSFSTDTQYF
j_gene: TRBJ2-6; v_gene: TRBV5-1; len: 20; CDR3aa: CASSANSGGVRRSGANVLTF
j_gene: TRBJ2-5; v_gene: TRBV7-2; len: 13; CDR3aa: CASSPGPIGTQYF
j_gene: TRBJ2-3; v_gene: TRBV5-1; len: 18; CDR3aa: CASSLWGDRGPTMDTQYF
j_gene: TRBJ2-1; v_gene: TRBV7-2; len: 17; CDR3aa: CASSPLWTSDAKNEQFF
j_gene: TRBJ2-3; v_gene: TRBV11-2; len: 14; CDR3aa: CASSFNGDADTQYF
j_gene: TRBJ2-1; v_gene: TRBV7-9; len: 14; CDR3aa: CASSLFVAYNEQFF
j_gene: TRBJ2-7; v_gene: TRBV4-1; len: 15; CDR3aa: CASSQDGGRNPEQYF
j_gene: TRBJ2-7; v_gene: TRBV14; len: 14; CDR3aa: CASSQDNNAYEQYF
j_gene: TRBJ1-1; v_gene: TRBV20-1; len: 14; CDR3aa: CSATPPGLYTEAFF
j_gene: TRBJ2-7; v_gene: TRBV7-2; len: 11; CDR3aa: CASSLTYEQYF
j_gene: TRBJ2-1; v_gene: TRBV20-1; len: 14; CDR3aa: CSARDRQFDHEQFF
j_gene: TRBJ2-1; v_gene: TRBV5-1; len: 13; CDR3aa: CASSLAGVNEQFF
j_gene: TRBJ2-7; v_gene: TRBV20-1; len: 13; CDR3aa: CSLTQGPLYEQYF
j_gene: TRBJ1-5; v_gene: TRBV4-2; len: 14; CDR3aa: CASSQDYSNQPQHF
j_gene: TRBJ2-7; v_gene: TRBV5-6; len: 19; CDR3aa: CASSLASSGGFVISYEQYF
j_gene: TRBJ2-3; v_gene: TRBV7-6; len: 15; CDR3aa: CASSLDPGGTDTQYF
j_gene: TRBJ2-7; v_gene: TRBV7-2; len: 14; CDR3aa: CASSTLAGHYEQYF
j_gene: TRBJ2-2; v_gene: TRBV11-2; len: 14; CDR3aa: CASSYDRGGGELFF
j_gene: TRBJ1-2; v_gene: TRBV18; len: 15; CDR3aa: CASSPGGMTNYGYTF
j_gene: TRBJ2-7; v_gene: TRBV12-3/TRBV12-4; len: 12; CDR3aa: CASSFRPLEQYF
j_gene: TRBJ1-2; v_gene: TRBV19; len: 14; CDR3aa: CATEGRRSARGKTF
j_gene: TRBJ2-3; v_gene: TRBV24-1; len: 17; CDR3aa: CATSDRRTSGLPDTQYF
j_gene: TRBJ1-5; v_gene: TRBV5-1; len: 14; CDR3aa: CASSLAGGAQPQHF
j_gene: TRBJ1-4; v_gene: TRBV4-3; len: 16; CDR3aa: CASSQELRQGLEKLFF
j_gene: TRBJ1-1; v_gene: TRBV20-1; len: 15; CDR3aa: CSAQDILRADTEAFF
j_gene: TRBJ2-1; v_gene: TRBV12-5; len: 17; CDR3aa: CASGLVRDGQNYNEQFF